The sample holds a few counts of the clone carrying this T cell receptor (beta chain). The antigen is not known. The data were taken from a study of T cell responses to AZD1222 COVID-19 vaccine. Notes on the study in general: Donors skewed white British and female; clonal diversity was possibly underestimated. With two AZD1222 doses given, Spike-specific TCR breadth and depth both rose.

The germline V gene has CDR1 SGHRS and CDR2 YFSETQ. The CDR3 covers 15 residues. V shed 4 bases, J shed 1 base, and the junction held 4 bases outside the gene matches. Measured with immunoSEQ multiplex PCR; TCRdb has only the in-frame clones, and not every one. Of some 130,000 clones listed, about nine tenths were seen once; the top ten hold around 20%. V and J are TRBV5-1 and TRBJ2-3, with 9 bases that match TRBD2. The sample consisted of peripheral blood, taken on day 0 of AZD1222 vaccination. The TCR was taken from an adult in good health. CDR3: CASSPASGGTDTQYF. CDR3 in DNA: TGCGCCAGCAGCCCGGCTAGCGGGGGCACAGATACGCAGTATTTT.